This is a list of T cell receptor beta chains from one sample in a study of blood T cell repertoires in COVID-19. Here immunoSEQ multiplex PCR was the method, and the copy in TCRdb shows in-frame clones only, minus some. Of fewer than 350,000 clones listed, approximately 89% were seen once; the top ten hold roughly 4%. Sequenced material: peripheral blood. These receptors were taken from a woman aged 60-75 years with COVID-19, enrolled during active disease. The CDR3 runs from the conserved cysteine through the conserved F or W. The D gene is left open where the match is weak. A row's size may be missing; if present it is once, few, many or a size class.

clone_size d_call j_call v_call cdr3_aa cdr3_nt
. . TRBJ2-5 TRBV6-1 CASSEAGRSQYF TGTGCCAGCAGTGAAGCTGGGAGGTCCCAGTACTTC
. TRBD1 TRBJ1-2 TRBV27 CASRADRGNYGYTF TGTGCCAGCAGAGCGGACAGGGGGAACTATGGCTACACCTTC
once TRBD1 TRBJ2-1 TRBV5-1 CASSLPGTGVNEQFF TGCGCCAGCAGCTTGCCCGGGACAGGGGTGAATGAGCAGTTCTTC
. . TRBJ2-5 TRBV18 CASSSRGSYQETQYF TGTGCCAGCTCGTCCAGGGGTTCGTACCAAGAGACCCAGTACTTC
. . TRBJ2-3 TRBV19 CASRGRDNNADTQYF TGTGCCAGTAGGGGGCGAGACAATAACGCAGATACGCAGTATTTT
. TRBD1 TRBJ1-5 TRBV2 CASTLDRGDQPQHF TGTGCCAGCACCCTCGACAGGGGAGATCAGCCCCAGCATTTT
. TRBD1 TRBJ1-4 TRBV9 CASSAKQGASEKLFF TGTGCCAGCAGCGCCAAACAGGGGGCTAGTGAAAAACTGTTTTTT
. . TRBJ2-1 TRBV5-1 CASSSSGGSSYNEQFF TGCGCCAGCAGCTCATCGGGGGGCTCCTCCTACAATGAGCAGTTCTTC
. TRBD1 TRBJ1-1 TRBV9 CASSPRGTVNTEAFF TGTGCCAGCAGCCCCCGAGGGACAGTGAACACTGAAGCTTTCTTT
. TRBD1 TRBJ1-1 TRBV28 CASSWIDRGNIGAFF TGTGCCAGCAGTTGGATAGACAGGGGGAACATTGGAGCTTTCTTT
. . TRBJ2-7 TRBV2 CASSAQTGYYEQYF TGTGCCAGCAGCGCCCAGACAGGATACTACGAGCAGTACTTC
few TRBD1 TRBJ1-6 TRBV9 CASSVGETGDSPLHF TGTGCCAGCAGCGTAGGGGAGACAGGGGATTCACCCCTCCACTTT